This T cell receptor (beta chain) was identified during a study of regulatory T cells in long-lasting Graves disease. This clonotype was seen a few times. V was trimmed by 1 base and J by 5 bases, leaving 12 bases between them. The CDR3 consists of 14 residues. The V gene's germline CDR1 is SGHDN and CDR2 FVKESK. Time point defined: persistent/refractory GD, antithyroid drugs over 5 years with positive TRAb. PBMCs were the source of the RNA used for TCR sequencing. Construction of TCR beta libraries relied on iRepertoire HTBI primers and on Arm-PCR targeting CDR3 regions. Original analysis: Segment identification across samples yielded roughly 62 TRBV and about 14 TRBJ segments. TCRdb reanalysed the multiplex PCR reads using MiXCR and keeps one entry per CDR3 protein. TCRdb's processing, not the authors' own work, is the source of the V and J calls. The sample records approximately 690,000 distinct CDR3 sequences, 25% to 30% being singletons.

The sequencing here drew on peripheral blood mononuclear cells (PBMCs), taken when the disease was refractory, from a patient treated with antithyroid drugs. This sequence was found in a female donor with Graves disease. The genes are TRBV14 and TRBJ2-7; D is uncertain. DNA for the CDR3: TGTGCCAGCAGCCAAGGGTATGGTTCCCACGAGCAGTACTTC. Translating it yields CASSQGYGSHEQYF.